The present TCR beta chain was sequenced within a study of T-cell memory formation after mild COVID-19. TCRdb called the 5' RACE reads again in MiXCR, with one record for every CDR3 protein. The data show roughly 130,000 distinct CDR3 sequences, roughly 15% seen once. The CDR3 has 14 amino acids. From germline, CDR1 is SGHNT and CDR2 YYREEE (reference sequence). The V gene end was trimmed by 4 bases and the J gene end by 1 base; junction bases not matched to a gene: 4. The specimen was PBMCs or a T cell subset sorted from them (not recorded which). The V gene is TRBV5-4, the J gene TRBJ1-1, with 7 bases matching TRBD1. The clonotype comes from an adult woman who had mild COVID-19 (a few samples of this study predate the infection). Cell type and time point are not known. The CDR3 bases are TGTGCCAGCAGCATGGGACAGACGAACACTGAAGCTTTCTTT. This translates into CASSMGQTNTEAFF.